This section outlines one T cell receptor (beta chain) sequence together with its context. The data are from a study of blood T cell repertoires in COVID-19. The method was immunoSEQ multiplex PCR; TCRdb's version includes in-frame clones alone and lacks a portion of them. This table has under 250,000 clones, 70% to 90% appearing once. Germline CDR1 MNHEY, CDR2 SMNVEV (reference sequence). V was clipped by 6 bases and J by 6 bases; unmatched bases: 3. The CDR3 extends over 15 amino acids. Sequencing used peripheral blood. This rearrangement joins TRBV27 to TRBJ2-1, with TRBD2 matching over 15 bases. This TCR was sampled from a man aged 18 to 30 with active or convalescent COVID-19. The chain's CDR3 is CASSLGLAGGNEQFF. CDR3 nucleotide sequence: TGTGCCAGCAGCCTGGGACTAGCGGGGGGCAATGAGCAGTTCTTC.